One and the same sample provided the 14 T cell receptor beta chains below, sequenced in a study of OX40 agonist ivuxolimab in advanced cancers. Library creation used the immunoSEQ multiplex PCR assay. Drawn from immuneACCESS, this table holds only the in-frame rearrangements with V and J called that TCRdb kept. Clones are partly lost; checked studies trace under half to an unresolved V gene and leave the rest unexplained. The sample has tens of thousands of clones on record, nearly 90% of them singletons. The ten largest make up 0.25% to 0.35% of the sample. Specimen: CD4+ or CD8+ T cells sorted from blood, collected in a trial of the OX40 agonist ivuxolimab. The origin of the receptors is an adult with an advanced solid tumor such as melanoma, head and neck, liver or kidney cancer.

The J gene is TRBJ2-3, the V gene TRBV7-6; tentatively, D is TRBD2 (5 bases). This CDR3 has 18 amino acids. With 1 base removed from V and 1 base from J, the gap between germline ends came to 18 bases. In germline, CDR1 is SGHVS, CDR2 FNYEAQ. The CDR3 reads CASSLGEGEGLGTDTQYF. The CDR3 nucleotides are TGTGCCAGCAGCTTAGGGGAAGGAGAGGGATTGGGCACAGATACGCAGTATTTT.

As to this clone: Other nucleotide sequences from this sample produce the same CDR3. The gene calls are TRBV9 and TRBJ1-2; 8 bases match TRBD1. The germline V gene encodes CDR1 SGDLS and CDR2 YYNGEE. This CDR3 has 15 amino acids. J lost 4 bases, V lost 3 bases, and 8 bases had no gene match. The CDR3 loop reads CASSAGDRPIYGYTF. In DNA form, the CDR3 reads TGTGCCAGCAGCGCGGGGGACAGGCCCATCTATGGCTACACCTTC. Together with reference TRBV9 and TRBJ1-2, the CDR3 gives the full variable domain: DSGVTQTPKHLITATGQRVTLRCSPRSGDLSVYWYQQSLDQGLQFLIQYYNGEERAKGNILERFSAQQFPDLHSELNLSSLELGDSALYFCASSAGDRPIYGYTFGSGTRLTVV.

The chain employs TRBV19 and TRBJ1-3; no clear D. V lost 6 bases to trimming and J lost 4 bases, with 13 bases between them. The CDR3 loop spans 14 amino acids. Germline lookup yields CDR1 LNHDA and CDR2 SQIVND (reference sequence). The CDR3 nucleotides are TGTGCCAGTAGGGCGATTAGCTCGGGAAACACCATATATTTT. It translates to CASRAISSGNTIYF.

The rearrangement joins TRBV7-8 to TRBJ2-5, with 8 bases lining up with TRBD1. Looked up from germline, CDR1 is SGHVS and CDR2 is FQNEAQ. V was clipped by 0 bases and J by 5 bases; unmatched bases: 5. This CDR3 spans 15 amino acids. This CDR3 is CASSLAGGQGETQYF. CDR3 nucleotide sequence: TGTGCCAGCAGCTTAGCGGGCGGACAGGGTGAGACCCAGTACTTC.

The CDR3 DNA reads as TGTGCCAGTAGTATCCCAGGGGGGGACTATGGCTACACCTTC. Encoded protein: CASSIPGGDYGYTF. The chain links TRBV19 to TRBJ1-2, with 7 bases lining up with TRBD1. CDR1 and CDR2 (germline): LNHDA, SQIVND (reference sequence). V trimming: 3 bases; J trimming: 3 bases; junction bases outside the gene matches: 4. The CDR3 is 14 amino acids.

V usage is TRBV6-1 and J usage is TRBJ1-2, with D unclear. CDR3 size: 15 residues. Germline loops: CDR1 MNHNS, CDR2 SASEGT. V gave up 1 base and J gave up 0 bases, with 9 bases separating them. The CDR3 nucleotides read TGTGCCAGCAGTGAAGTCCGGCAAGCTAACTATGGCTACACCTTC. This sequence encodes CASSEVRQANYGYTF.

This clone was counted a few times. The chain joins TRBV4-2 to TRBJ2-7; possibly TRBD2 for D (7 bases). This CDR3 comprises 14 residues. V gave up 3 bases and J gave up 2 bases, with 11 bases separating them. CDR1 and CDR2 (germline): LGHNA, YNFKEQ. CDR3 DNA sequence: TGTGCCAGCAGCCAGCGAGGGGGGGCCTACGAGCAGTACTTC. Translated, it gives CASSQRGGAYEQYF.

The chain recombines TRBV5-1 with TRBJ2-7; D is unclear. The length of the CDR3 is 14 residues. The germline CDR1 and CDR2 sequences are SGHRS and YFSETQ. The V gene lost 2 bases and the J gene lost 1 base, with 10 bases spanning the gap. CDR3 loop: CASSFTYGSYEQYF. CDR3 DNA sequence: TGCGCCAGCAGCTTTACCTACGGGTCCTACGAGCAGTACTTC.

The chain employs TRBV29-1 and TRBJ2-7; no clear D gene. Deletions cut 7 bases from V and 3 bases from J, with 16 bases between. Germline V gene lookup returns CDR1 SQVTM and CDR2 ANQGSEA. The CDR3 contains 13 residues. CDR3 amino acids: CSAAPTRVYEQYF. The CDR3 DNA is TGCAGCGCCGCCCCGACACGAGTCTACGAGCAGTACTTC.

The CDR3 spells CASSLDVGSGETQYF. The CDR3 nucleotides read TGTGCCAGCAGCTTAGACGTCGGTTCCGGAGAGACCCAGTACTTC. V and J are TRBV7-9 and TRBJ2-5; D is unresolved. This CDR3 region has 15 residues. Trimming cost V 1 base and J 4 bases, with 13 bases left between them. Germline V CDR1 and CDR2: SEHNR, FQNEAQ (reference sequence).

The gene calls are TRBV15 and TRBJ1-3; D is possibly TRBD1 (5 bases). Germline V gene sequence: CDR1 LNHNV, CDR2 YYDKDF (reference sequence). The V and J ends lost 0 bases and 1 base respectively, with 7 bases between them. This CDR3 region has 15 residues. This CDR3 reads CATSRDSGSGNTIYF. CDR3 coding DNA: TGTGCCACCAGCAGAGATTCAGGGTCTGGAAACACCATATATTTT.

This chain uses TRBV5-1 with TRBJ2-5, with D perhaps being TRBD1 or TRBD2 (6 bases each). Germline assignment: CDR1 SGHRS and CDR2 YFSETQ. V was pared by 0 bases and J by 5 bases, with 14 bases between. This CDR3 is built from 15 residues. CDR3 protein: CASSLAGTGAETQYF. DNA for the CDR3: TGCGCCAGCAGCTTGGCAGGGACGGGGGCGGAGACCCAGTACTTC.

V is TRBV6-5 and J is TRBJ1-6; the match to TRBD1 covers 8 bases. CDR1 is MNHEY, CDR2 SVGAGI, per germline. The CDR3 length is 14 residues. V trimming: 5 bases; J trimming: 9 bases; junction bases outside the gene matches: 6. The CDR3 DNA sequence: TGTGCCAGCAGTCCCAGGGGGCAGCTTTCACCCCTCCACTTT. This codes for CASSPRGQLSPLHF.

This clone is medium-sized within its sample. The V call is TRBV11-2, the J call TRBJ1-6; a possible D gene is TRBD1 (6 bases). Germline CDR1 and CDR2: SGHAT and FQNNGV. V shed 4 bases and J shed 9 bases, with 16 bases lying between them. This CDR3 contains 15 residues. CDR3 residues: CASSSLQGTGSPLHF. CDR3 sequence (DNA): TGTGCCAGCAGCTCGCTTCAGGGGACCGGTTCACCCCTCCACTTT. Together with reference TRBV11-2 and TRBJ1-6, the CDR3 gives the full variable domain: EAGVAQSPRYKIIEKRQSVAFWCNPISGHATLYWYQQILGQGPKLLIQFQNNGVVDDSQLPKDRFSAERLKGVDSTLKIQPAKLEDSAVYLCASSSLQGTGSPLHFGNGTRLTVT.